Sequencing of this T cell receptor beta chain was carried out in a study of cytomegalovirus exposure and HLA in healthy donors. Broader study findings: The CMV antigen specificity of a few CMV-associated chains was confirmed through in vitro analysis. Among CMV-associated TCR beta chains, most appeared HLA-restricted in a later analysis.

Primers included in the PCR were 60 Vbeta and 13 Jbeta primers. Sequencing was performed with immunoSEQ multiplex PCR; in TCRdb, only in-frame clones are kept and a portion is missing. In the table there are some 100,000 clones, 60% to 80% of which are singletons. Comments on this clone: Its target is not known.

Trimming removed 6 bases from V and 3 bases from J; junction bases left unmatched: 5. Germline V CDR1 and CDR2: MNHNS, SASEGT. This CDR3 is built from 15 residues. Material for sequencing was PBMCs. This receptor was taken from a human donor in good health. V gene TRBV6-1 combines with J gene TRBJ1-5, with 10 positions matching TRBD1. CDR3 protein: CASRRQGAINQPQHF. The CDR3 DNA reads as TGTGCCAGCAGAAGACAGGGGGCGATCAATCAGCCCCAGCATTTT.